This record covers a single TCR beta chain. This record belongs to a study of T cell changes during pregnancy in multiple sclerosis. Trimming at V came to 1 base and at J to 5 bases, leaving 2 bases not matched to a gene. The germline gives CDR1 SGHVS, CDR2 FQNEAQ. This CDR3 is 13 amino acids long. Using immunoSEQ multiplex PCR, the repertoire was profiled, and TCRdb retains in-frame clones only, with some absent. Seen here are about 61,000 clones, just under 90% observed once, and the top ten hold approximately 1%. The J gene is TRBJ2-7, the V gene TRBV7-8; 7 bases align to TRBD1. The sample here was peripheral blood, taken in the first trimester of pregnancy. This receptor was obtained from a female donor in good health, enrolled as a control in a pregnancy study. CDR3 sequence: CASSLVGTDEQYF. The CDR3 nucleotides are TGTGCCAGCAGCTTAGTCGGGACAGACGAGCAGTACTTC.